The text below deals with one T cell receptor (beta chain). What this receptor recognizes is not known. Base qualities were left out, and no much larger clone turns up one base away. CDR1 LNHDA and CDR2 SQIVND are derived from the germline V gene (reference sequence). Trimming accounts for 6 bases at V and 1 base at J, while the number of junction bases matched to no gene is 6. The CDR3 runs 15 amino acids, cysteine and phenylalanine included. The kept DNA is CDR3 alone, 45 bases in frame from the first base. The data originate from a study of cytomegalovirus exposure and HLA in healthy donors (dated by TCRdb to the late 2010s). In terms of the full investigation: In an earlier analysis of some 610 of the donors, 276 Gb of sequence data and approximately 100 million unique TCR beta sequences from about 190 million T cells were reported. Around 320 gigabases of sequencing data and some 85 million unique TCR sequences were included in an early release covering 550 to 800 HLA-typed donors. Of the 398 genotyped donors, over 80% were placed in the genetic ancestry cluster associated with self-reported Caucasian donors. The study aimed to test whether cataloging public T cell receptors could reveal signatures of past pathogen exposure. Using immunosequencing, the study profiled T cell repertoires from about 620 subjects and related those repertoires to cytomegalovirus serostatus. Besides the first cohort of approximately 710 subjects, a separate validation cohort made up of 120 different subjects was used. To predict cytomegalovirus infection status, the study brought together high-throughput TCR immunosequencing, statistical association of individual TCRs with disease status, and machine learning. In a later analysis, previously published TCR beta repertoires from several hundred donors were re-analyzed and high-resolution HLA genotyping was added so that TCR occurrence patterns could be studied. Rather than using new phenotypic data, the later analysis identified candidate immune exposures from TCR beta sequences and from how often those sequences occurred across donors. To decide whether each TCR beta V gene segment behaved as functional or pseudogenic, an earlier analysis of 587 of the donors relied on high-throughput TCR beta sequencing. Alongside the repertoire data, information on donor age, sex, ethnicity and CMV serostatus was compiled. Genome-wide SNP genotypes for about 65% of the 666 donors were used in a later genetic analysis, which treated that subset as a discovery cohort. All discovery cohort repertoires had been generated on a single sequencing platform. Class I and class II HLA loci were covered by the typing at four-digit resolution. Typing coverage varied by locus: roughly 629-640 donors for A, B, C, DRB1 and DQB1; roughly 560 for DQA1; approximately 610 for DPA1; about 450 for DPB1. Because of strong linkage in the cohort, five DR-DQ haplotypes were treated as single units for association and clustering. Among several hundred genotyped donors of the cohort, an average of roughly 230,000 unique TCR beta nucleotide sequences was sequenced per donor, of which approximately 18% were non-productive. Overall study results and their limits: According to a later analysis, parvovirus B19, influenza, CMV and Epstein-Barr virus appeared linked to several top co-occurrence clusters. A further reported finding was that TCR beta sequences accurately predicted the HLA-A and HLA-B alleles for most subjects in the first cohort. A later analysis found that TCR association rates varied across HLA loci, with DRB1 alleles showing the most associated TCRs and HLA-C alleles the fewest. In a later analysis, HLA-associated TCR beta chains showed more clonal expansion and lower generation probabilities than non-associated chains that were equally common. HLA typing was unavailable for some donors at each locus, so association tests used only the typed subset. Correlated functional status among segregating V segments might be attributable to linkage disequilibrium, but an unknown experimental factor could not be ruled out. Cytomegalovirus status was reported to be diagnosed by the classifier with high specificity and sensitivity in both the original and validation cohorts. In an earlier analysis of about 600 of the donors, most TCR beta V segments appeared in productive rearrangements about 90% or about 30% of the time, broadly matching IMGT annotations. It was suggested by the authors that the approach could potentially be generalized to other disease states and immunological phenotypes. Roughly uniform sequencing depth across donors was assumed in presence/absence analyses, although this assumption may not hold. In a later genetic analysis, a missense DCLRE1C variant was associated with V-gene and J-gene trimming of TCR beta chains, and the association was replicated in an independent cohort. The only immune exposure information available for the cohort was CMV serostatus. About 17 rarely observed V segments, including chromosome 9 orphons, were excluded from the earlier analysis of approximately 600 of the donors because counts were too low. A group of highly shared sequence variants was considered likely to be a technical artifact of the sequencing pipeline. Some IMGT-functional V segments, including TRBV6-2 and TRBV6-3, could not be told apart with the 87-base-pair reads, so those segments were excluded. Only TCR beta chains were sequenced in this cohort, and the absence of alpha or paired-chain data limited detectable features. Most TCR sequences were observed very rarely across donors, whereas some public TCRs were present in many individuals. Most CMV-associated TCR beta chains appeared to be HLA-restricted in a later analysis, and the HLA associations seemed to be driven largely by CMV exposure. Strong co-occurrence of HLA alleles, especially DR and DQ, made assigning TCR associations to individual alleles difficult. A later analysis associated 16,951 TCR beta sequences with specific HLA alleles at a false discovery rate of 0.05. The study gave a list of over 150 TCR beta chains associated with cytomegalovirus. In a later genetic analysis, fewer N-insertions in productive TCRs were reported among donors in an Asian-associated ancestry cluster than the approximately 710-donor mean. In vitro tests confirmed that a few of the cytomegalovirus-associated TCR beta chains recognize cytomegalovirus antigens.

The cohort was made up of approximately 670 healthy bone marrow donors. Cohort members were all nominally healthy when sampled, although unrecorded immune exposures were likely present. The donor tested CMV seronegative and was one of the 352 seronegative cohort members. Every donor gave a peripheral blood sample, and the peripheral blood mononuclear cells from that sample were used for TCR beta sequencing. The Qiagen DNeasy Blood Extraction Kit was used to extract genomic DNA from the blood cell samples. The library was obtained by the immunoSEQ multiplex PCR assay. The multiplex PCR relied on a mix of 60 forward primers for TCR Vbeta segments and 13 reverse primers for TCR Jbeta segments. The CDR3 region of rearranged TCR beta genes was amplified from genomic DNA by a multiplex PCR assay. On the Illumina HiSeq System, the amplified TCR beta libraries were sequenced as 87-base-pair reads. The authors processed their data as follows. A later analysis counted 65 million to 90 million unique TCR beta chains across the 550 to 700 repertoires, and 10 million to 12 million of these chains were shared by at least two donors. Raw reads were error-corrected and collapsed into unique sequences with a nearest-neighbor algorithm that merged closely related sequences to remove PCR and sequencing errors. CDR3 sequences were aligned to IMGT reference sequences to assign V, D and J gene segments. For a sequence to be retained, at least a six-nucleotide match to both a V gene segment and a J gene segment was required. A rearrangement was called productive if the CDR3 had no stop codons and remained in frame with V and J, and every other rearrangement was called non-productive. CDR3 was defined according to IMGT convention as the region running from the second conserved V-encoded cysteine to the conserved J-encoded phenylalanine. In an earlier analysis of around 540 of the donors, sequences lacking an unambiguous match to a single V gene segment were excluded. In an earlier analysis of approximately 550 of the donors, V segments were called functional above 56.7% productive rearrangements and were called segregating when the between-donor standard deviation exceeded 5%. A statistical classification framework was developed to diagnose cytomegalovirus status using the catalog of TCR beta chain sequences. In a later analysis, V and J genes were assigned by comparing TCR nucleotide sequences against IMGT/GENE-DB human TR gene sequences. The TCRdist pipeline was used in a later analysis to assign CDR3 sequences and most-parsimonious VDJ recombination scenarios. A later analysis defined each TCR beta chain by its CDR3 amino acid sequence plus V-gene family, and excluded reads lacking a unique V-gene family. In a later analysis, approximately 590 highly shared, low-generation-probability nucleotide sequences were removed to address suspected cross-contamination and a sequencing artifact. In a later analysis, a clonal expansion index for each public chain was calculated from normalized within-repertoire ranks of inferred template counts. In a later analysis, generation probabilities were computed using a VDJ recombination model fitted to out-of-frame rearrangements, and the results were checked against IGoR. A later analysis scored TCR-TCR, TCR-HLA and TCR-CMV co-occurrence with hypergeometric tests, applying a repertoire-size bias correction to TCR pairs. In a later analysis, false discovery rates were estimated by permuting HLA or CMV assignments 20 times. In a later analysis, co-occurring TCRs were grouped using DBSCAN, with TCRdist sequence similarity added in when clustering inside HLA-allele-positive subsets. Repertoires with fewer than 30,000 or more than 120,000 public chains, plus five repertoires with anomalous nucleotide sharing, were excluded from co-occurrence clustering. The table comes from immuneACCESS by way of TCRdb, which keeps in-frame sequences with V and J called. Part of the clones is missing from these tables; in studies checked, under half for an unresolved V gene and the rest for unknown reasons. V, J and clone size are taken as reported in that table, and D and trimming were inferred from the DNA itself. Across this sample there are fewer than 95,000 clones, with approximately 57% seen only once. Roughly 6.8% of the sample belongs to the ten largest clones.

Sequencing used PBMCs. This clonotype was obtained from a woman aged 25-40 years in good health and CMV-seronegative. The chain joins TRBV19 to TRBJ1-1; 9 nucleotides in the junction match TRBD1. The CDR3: CASRHRGRGNTEAFF. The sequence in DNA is TGTGCCAGTAGGCACAGGGGGCGCGGGAACACTGAAGCTTTCTTT.